Shown below are 27 T cell receptor beta chains from a single sample sequenced in a study of early T cells in non-severe SARS-CoV-2 infection (dated by TCRdb to the early 2020s). Receptors were amplified or captured by 5' RACE. The sequencer listed for this sample is NextSeq 500. TCRdb cleaned the public reads at Q25 with fastp, built clones with MiXCR and kept in-frame beta chains. Under each unique CDR3 protein, matching rows form one entry showing the most common genes and DNA. This sample is represented by tens of thousands of distinct CDR3 sequences; about 8.9% of them were singletons. The biggest ten clones account for 15% to 20% of the sample. Specimen: whole blood. These receptors originate from an adult who was a healthcare worker with PCR-confirmed SARS-CoV-2 infection or an uninfected control (not recorded which).

This clonotype has ten or more counts. The chain is built from TRBV3-1 and TRBJ2-7, with TRBD2 matching over 10 bases. The CDR3 spans 15 residues. The V segment lost 1 base and the J segment 4 bases; nucleotides outside the gene matches: 4. CDR1 is LGHDT, CDR2 YNNKEL, per germline (reference sequence). This CDR3 is CASSQVAGGDYEQYF. Written as DNA, the CDR3 is TGTGCCAGCAGCCAAGTAGCGGGAGGTGATTACGAGCAGTACTTC.

With respect to this clonotype: A much larger clone differs from this one at a single base, so this may be a read error. The V and J genes are TRBV21-1 and TRBJ2-7. TRBV21-1 is a pseudogene. The CDR3 loop spans 12 amino acids. CDR3 in amino acids: CAIRIGPYEQYF. In nucleotides, the CDR3 is TGTGCCATCAGAATCGGCCCCTACGAGCAGTACTTC.

This clonotype was picked up a small number of times. The rearrangement uses TRBV12-3 or TRBV12-4 and TRBJ2-7; 9 nucleotides agree with TRBD1. This CDR3 has 15 amino acids. The V gene end was trimmed by 6 bases and the J gene end by 3 bases; junction bases not matched to a gene: 9. CDR3 in amino acids: CASSPRDRVFYEQYF. The CDR3, as DNA: TGTGCCAGCAGCCCCCGGGACAGGGTTTTCTACGAGCAGTACTTC.

The J gene is TRBJ1-3, the V gene TRBV29-1; TRBD1 might be the D (5 bases). Deletions cut 4 bases from V and 0 bases from J, with 7 bases between. Germline V gene data show CDR1 as SQVTM and CDR2 as ANQGSEA. The CDR3 has 13 amino acids. In nucleotides, the CDR3 is TGCAGCGTTGGGGGGAACTCTGGAAACACCATATATTTT. It codes for CSVGGNSGNTIYF.

The sample holds a few counts of this clonotype. The rearrangement uses TRBV11-1 and TRBJ1-2, with D possibly matching TRBD1 (5 bases). The CDR3 contains 13 residues. Looked up from germline, CDR1 is SGHAT and CDR2 is FQDESV (reference sequence). V lost 6 bases to trimming and J lost 2 bases, with 10 bases between them. Here the CDR3 reads CASRGETNYGYTF. DNA for the CDR3: TGTGCCAGCAGGGGGGAGACCAACTATGGCTACACCTTC.

This clonotype turned up a few times. The chain uses TRBV20-1 and TRBJ2-3, with 8 bases that match TRBD2. Trimming took 0 bases from V and 5 from J; bases not matched to a gene: 7. The V gene's germline CDR1 is DFQATT and CDR2 SNEGSKA (reference sequence). The length of the CDR3 is 15 residues. CDR3 nucleotides: TGCAGTGCTAGAGAGGTTGAGCGGGAGTTAGATACGCAGTATTTT. Residues: CSAREVERELDTQYF.

The chain uses TRBV7-2 and TRBJ2-7; no definite D call. V was trimmed by 1 base and J by 4 bases, leaving 8 bases between them. CDR3 size: 13 residues. In germline, CDR1 is SGHTA, CDR2 FQGNSA. The CDR3 here is CASSLVEGYEQYF. The CDR3 region has the DNA TGTGCCAGCAGCTTAGTTGAAGGATACGAGCAGTACTTC.

This clonotype came up many times. The CDR3 DNA reads TGTGCCAGCAGTTTAAGGAGGGGACTAGCGGGATCAGATACGCAGTATTTT. It encodes CASSLRRGLAGSDTQYF. V is TRBV28 and J is TRBJ2-3, with 13 bases matching TRBD2. V was pared by 2 bases and J by 4 bases, with 6 bases of the junction left unmatched. Germline V gene sequence: CDR1 MDHEN, CDR2 SYDVKM. This CDR3 is built from 17 residues.

This clonotype was detected a few times. CDR3 sequence reads: CASSQDFAANEQYF. The DNA for the CDR3 is TGCGCCAGCAGCCAAGATTTCGCGGCGAACGAGCAGTACTTC. V and J are TRBV4-1 and TRBJ2-7; the D is unclear. The germline V gene has CDR1 MGHRA and CDR2 YSYEKL. The length of the CDR3 is 14 residues. V lost 0 bases and J lost 5, with 11 bases in between.

This clonotype was recorded a few times. The V and J genes are TRBV6-2 or TRBV6-3 and TRBJ2-1; D not certain. CDR1 and CDR2 from the germline V gene are MNHEY and SVGEGT. The V gene lost 6 bases and the J gene lost 5 bases, with 11 bases spanning the gap. The CDR3 spans 13 residues. The CDR3 sequence is CASSPIRDNEQFF. CDR3 in DNA: TGTGCCAGCAGCCCCATTCGGGACAATGAGCAGTTCTTC.

By frequency in the sample, this clonotype is medium-sized. The chain carries TRBV7-2 and TRBJ2-2; D unresolved. Trimming took 4 bases from V and 0 from J, leaving 6 bases between them. CDR3 length: 14 residues. Germline assignment: CDR1 SGHTA and CDR2 FQGNSA. In nucleotides, the CDR3 is TGTGCCAGCAGCTCCAAAACGAACACCGGGGAGCTGTTTTTT. Amino acid sequence: CASSSKTNTGELFF.

This clonotype was detected many times. The chain couples TRBV4-1 to TRBJ2-1; possible D gene TRBD1, 6 bases. Germline values: CDR1 MGHRA, CDR2 YSYEKL. Deletions cut 2 bases from V and 7 bases from J, with 12 bases between. The CDR3 length is 14 residues. CDR3 sequence: CASSQWTQGNEQFF. The CDR3 bases are TGCGCCAGCAGCCAATGGACGCAGGGGAATGAGCAGTTCTTC.

This clonotype showed up many times. The chain recombines TRBV5-5 with TRBJ2-7, with D perhaps matching TRBD2 (6 bases). The CDR3 runs 13 residues. Germline values: CDR1 SGHKS, CDR2 YYEKEE (reference sequence). V dropped 2 bases and J dropped 4 bases, with 10 bases sitting between them. The CDR3, as DNA: TGTGCCAGCAGCTTTGGGAGCGGGTACGAGCAGTACTTC. Its protein product is CASSFGSGYEQYF.

This clonotype was recorded a few times. CDR3 in DNA: TGCAGTGCTAGAGCAGTACAGACATCCTCGGTAGACGAGCAGTACTTC. Its protein product is CSARAVQTSSVDEQYF. This chain links TRBV20-1 with TRBJ2-7; D is unresolved. Trimming removed 1 base from V and 5 bases from J, with 21 bases in between. The V gene's germline CDR1 is DFQATT and CDR2 SNEGSKA (reference sequence). CDR3 length: 16 residues.

The chain carries TRBV10-3 and TRBJ1-6; no definite D call. CDR1 and CDR2 from the germline V gene are ENHRY and SYGVKD. The V end lost 2 bases, the J end lost 7 bases, and 3 bases lay between the germline ends. CDR3 length: 12 residues. CDR3 nucleotide sequence: TGTGCCATCAGTGAGGTCAATTCACCCCTCCACTTT. Its protein is CAISEVNSPLHF.

This clonotype has only a few counts. The chain is built from TRBV6-5 and TRBJ1-1; D unclear. This CDR3 is 16 amino acids long. The V and J ends lost 0 bases and 3 bases respectively, with 14 bases between them. Germline values: CDR1 MNHEY, CDR2 SVGAGI. CDR3 in amino acids: CASSYSRMSRDTEAFF. The CDR3 coding sequence is TGTGCCAGCAGTTACTCGAGGATGTCGCGGGACACTGAAGCTTTCTTT.

The chain recombines TRBV6-5 with TRBJ2-5, with a tentative D call TRBD1 (5 bases). The CDR3 covers 13 residues. Looked up from germline, CDR1 is MNHEY and CDR2 is SVGAGI. Between the trimmed V and J ends, which lost 6 bases and 2 bases, there was a span of 10 bases. The CDR3 coding sequence is TGTGCCAGCAGATATACAGGACAAGAGACCCAGTACTTC. Translating it yields CASRYTGQETQYF.

This clonotype was detected many times. The rearrangement links TRBV4-3 to TRBJ2-7, with 9 bases identical to TRBD1. Germline V gene sequence: CDR1 LGHNA, CDR2 YSLEER. The CDR3 sequence is 16 residues long. V lost 4 bases and J lost 3; bases outside the gene matches: 10. The CDR3 coding sequence is TGCGCCAGCAGCCCACGCGGAGGGACAGGGAGCTACGAGCAGTACTTC. It specifies CASSPRGGTGSYEQYF.

The chain has TRBV11-2 and TRBJ2-5; D is unclear. V was trimmed by 6 bases and J by 7 bases, leaving 9 bases between them. The CDR3 totals 11 residues. Per germline, CDR1 SGHAT and CDR2 FQNNGV. CDR3 coding DNA: TGTGCCAGCAGTCTCCCGGGGACCCAGTACTTC. Translated: CASSLPGTQYF.

This clonotype has ten or more counts. The chain has TRBV5-1 and TRBJ2-3, with 9 positions matching TRBD1. The J segment lost 4 bases and the V segment lost 4 bases, leaving 4 bases of the junction unmatched. CDR1 is SGHRS, CDR2 YFSETQ, per germline. The CDR3 spans 14 residues. The CDR3 DNA sequence: TGCGCCAGCAGCCCGCGACAGGGGGCAGATACGCAGTATTTT. This encodes CASSPRQGADTQYF.

V gene TRBV28 combines with J gene TRBJ2-3; perhaps D is TRBD1 or TRBD2 (5 bases each). V was pared by 4 bases and J by 4 bases, with 15 bases between. Per the germline V gene, CDR1 is MDHEN and CDR2 is SYDVKM. The CDR3 has 15 amino acids. This CDR3 is CASSSPGRMADTQYF. CDR3 bases: TGTGCCAGCAGTTCACCGGGACGGATGGCAGATACGCAGTATTTT.

This clonotype was recorded at least ten times. The rearrangement uses TRBV3-1 and TRBJ2-2; D might be TRBD1 (6 bases). The CDR3 is 16 amino acids. Trimming cost V 2 bases and J 4 bases, with 14 bases left between them. Germline loops: CDR1 LGHDT, CDR2 YNNKEL (reference sequence). The CDR3: CASSQSAGVGTGELFF. CDR3 nucleotide sequence: TGTGCCAGCAGCCAATCGGCAGGGGTGGGCACCGGGGAGCTGTTTTTT.

This rearrangement joins TRBV13 to TRBJ2-2, with 13 bases identical to TRBD2. The CDR3 is 17 amino acids. J gave up 1 base and V 5 bases, and 4 bases lay outside the gene matches. Germline V lookup: CDR1 PRHDT, CDR2 FYEKMQ (reference sequence). CDR3 DNA sequence: TGTGCCAGCAGCGGGACTAGCGGGGCTAGGAACACCGGGGAGCTGTTTTTT. Protein product: CASSGTSGARNTGELFF.

This clonotype was picked up many times. The chain links TRBV7-2 to TRBJ1-6; D unresolved. Germline assignment: CDR1 SGHTA and CDR2 FQGNSA. V was cut by 6 bases and J by 6 bases, with 15 bases left in between. The CDR3 consists of 15 residues. CDR3 sequence reads: CASRSLGGGNSPLHF. In DNA, the CDR3 is TGTGCCAGCAGATCCCTGGGCGGTGGTAATTCACCCCTCCACTTT.

In this sample, this clonotype turned up many times. The chain joins TRBV6-2 or TRBV6-3 to TRBJ2-1; D ambiguous. In germline, CDR1 is MNHEY, CDR2 SVGEGT. Between the trimmed V and J ends, which lost 6 bases and 6 bases, there was a span of 9 bases. The CDR3 totals 12 residues. The CDR3: CASRRGGNEQFF. The DNA of the CDR3 is TGTGCCAGCAGGCGAGGTGGCAATGAGCAGTTCTTC.

This clonotype was counted many times. The rearrangement joins TRBV20-1 to TRBJ1-5, with TRBD1 identical over 7 bases. The CDR3 covers 15 residues. In germline, CDR1 is DFQATT, CDR2 SNEGSKA (reference sequence). V gave up 4 bases and J gave up 6 bases; unmatched junction bases: 12. Written as DNA, the CDR3 is TGCAGTGCTAACGAGGGGGCAGGGAAGGGTCAGCCCCAGCATTTT. It encodes CSANEGAGKGQPQHF.

This clonotype was counted at least ten times. This CDR3 reads CASRGIFGRADNEQFF. The CDR3 DNA reads as TGTGCCAGCAGGGGTATCTTTGGTCGAGCGGACAATGAGCAGTTCTTC. This chain uses TRBV28 with TRBJ2-1, with D possibly TRBD2 on 5 matching bases. Looked up from germline, CDR1 is MDHEN and CDR2 is SYDVKM. The V and J ends lost 6 bases and 5 bases respectively, with 20 bases between them. The CDR3 length is 16 residues.